This T cell receptor (beta chain) was identified in a study of tumor-infiltrating lymphocytes in primary liver carcinoma. Across the whole study: These patients were men and women whose ages were 30 to 69 years.

Unsorted bulk tissue, about 18-32 mg of it, served as the source for co-extraction of RNA and DNA. Collection of samples drew on five separate regions of each tumor. This clonotype was seen once. An end of the junction does not agree with germline; a read error may underlie this. Germline lookup yields CDR1 SQVTM and CDR2 ANQGSEA. This CDR3 region has 13 residues. Starting from 500 ng of total RNA, TCR beta cDNA was produced with a primer in the constant region. Amplification in three nested multiplex PCR rounds with slightly modified ARM-PCR gave rise to TCR beta libraries. Each of the first two PCR rounds ran approximately 10 cycles with TRBV1-TRBV30 forward and C-beta reverse primers. Each CDR3 protein is one row after TCRdb ran MiXCR on the multiplex PCR reads. The sample has approximately 73,000 distinct CDR3 sequences, 55% to 75% seen once.

The rearrangement links TRBV29-1 to TRBJ1-4; D is ambiguous. What was sequenced was liver tumor tissue from sampling region 4. The subset is: tumor region T4, right-lateral pole. The receptor's source is a man aged 35-49 years with primary liver carcinoma and hepatitis B virus infection. The CDR3 DNA follows: TGCAGCGTTGAAGAGGGGTTGAGTGAAAAACTGATTTTT. It codes for CSVEEGLSEKLIF.